The 23 T cell receptor beta chains reported below all come from one sample, sequenced in a study of Ad26.COV2.S vaccination and SARS-CoV-2 variants. Using immunoSEQ multiplex PCR, the repertoire was profiled, and TCRdb retains in-frame clones only, with some absent. The table lists 300,000 to 400,000 clones, around 83% of them singletons. Treatment here: about 20 received Ad26.COV2.S at low or high dose, single or two shots; 5 received placebo; per-sample allocation not given. Samples came from day 63 after the first vaccine or placebo injection. Specimen: peripheral blood, collected in a trial of Ad26.COV2.S vaccine versus placebo. These receptors originate from a person between 18 and 65 years old who received the Ad26.COV2.S COVID-19 vaccine or a placebo.

The chain links TRBV13 to TRBJ1-1, with 8 bases matching TRBD1. This CDR3 comprises 16 residues. V dropped 1 base and J dropped 3; count of bases not matched to a gene: 7. The germline V gene has CDR1 PRHDT and CDR2 FYEKMQ (reference sequence). CDR3 protein: CASSLAARGRDTEAFF. The CDR3 DNA reads TGTGCCAGCAGCTTAGCGGCCAGGGGGCGGGACACTGAAGCTTTCTTT.

This chain connects TRBV5-6 to TRBJ2-3, with D tentatively TRBD2 (7 bases). The germline gives CDR1 SGHDT, CDR2 YYEEEE. This CDR3 comprises 17 residues. Trimming stripped 4 bases from V and 6 bases from J, with 24 bases between. The CDR3 region is CASSPRAGAAPRDTQYF. The CDR3 coding sequence is TGTGCCAGCAGCCCTCGGGCGGGGGCCGCTCCTCGCGATACGCAGTATTTT.

This CDR3 reads CASSFQGEGQPQHF. For the CDR3, the DNA is TGCGCCAGCAGCTTTCAGGGGGAAGGACAGCCCCAGCATTTT. The chain recombines TRBV5-1 with TRBJ1-5, with 7 positions matching TRBD1. The germline CDR1 and CDR2 sequences are SGHRS and YFSETQ. The J segment lost 7 bases and the V segment lost 2 bases, leaving 6 bases of the junction unmatched. The CDR3 runs 14 residues. Filled out from reference TRBV5-1 and TRBJ1-5, the complete variable domain reads KAGVTQTPRYLIKTRGQQVTLSCSPISGHRSVSWYQQTPGQGLQFLFEYFSETQRNKGNFPGRFSGRQFSNSRSEMNVSTLELGDSALYLCASSFQGEGQPQHFGDGTRLSIL.

The chain recombines TRBV19 with TRBJ2-5; D remains unclear. From germline, CDR1 is LNHDA and CDR2 SQIVND (reference sequence). Trimming removed 1 base from V and 3 bases from J, with 6 bases in between. The CDR3 contains 13 residues. CDR3 in DNA: TGTGCCAGTAGTATAGGTCCTGAAGAGACCCAGTACTTC. Residues: CASSIGPEETQYF.

V and J are TRBV6-5 and TRBJ1-1; D is unclear. The CDR3 covers 11 residues. The germline gives CDR1 MNHEY, CDR2 SVGAGI. Trimming pared 4 bases from V and 4 bases from J, leaving 4 bases between. The CDR3 region is CASSLATEAFF. The CDR3 DNA is TGTGCCAGCAGTTTGGCCACTGAAGCTTTCTTT.

The V and J genes are TRBV5-1 and TRBJ2-1; D may be TRBD2 (5 bases). CDR3 size: 15 residues. Germline assignment: CDR1 SGHRS and CDR2 YFSETQ. V dropped 0 bases and J dropped 5 bases, with 12 bases sitting between them. The CDR3 bases are TGCGCCAGCAGCTTGGGTCCGGGAATGAACAATGAGCAGTTCTTC. Translated, it gives CASSLGPGMNNEQFF.

This chain uses TRBV27 with TRBJ1-1, with a tentative D call TRBD1 (5 bases). This CDR3 is built from 15 residues. Germline CDR1 and CDR2: MNHEY and SMNVEV (reference sequence). With 3 bases removed from V and 0 bases from J, the gap between germline ends came to 11 bases. The CDR3 sequence: CASSFSSRVNTEAFF. The CDR3 region has the DNA TGTGCCAGCAGTTTCTCATCCAGGGTGAACACTGAAGCTTTCTTT.

The chain is built from TRBV2 and TRBJ2-1; D assignment may be TRBD1 or TRBD2 (6 bases each). The CDR3 has 14 residues. Between the trimmed V and J ends, which lost 1 base and 15 bases, there was a span of 19 bases. The V gene's germline CDR1 is SNHLY and CDR2 FYNNEI. The CDR3 DNA is TGTGCCAGCAGTGAAGGGGGGGCCTTCCGAGAACTGTTCTTC. It yields the protein CASSEGGAFRELFF.

The CDR3 bases are TGCGCCAGCAGCTCCGGGCACAAAAACATTCAGTACTTC. Protein sequence: CASSSGHKNIQYF. The chain carries TRBV5-1 and TRBJ2-4; D is uncertain. From germline, CDR1 is SGHRS and CDR2 YFSETQ. V was shortened by 3 bases and J by 3 bases, with 7 bases between the two germline ends. CDR3 size: 13 residues.

In DNA form, the CDR3 reads TGCGCCAGCAGCCGGACAGGAGCCAACACTGAAGCTTTCTTT. It yields the protein CASSRTGANTEAFF. The rearrangement links TRBV4-3 to TRBJ1-1, with TRBD1 matching 7 bases. Germline assignment: CDR1 LGHNA and CDR2 YSLEER. V lost 4 bases to trimming and J lost 2 bases; unmatched junction nucleotides: 4. The CDR3 is 14 amino acids.

The chain couples TRBV5-6 to TRBJ2-3; D is possibly TRBD2 (6 bases). V gave up 4 bases and J gave up 5 bases, with 14 bases separating them. Germline V gene sequence: CDR1 SGHDT, CDR2 YYEEEE. This CDR3 spans 14 amino acids. The CDR3 region is CASSRDFGEDTQYF. CDR3 nucleotides: TGTGCCAGCAGCCGGGACTTCGGCGAAGATACGCAGTATTTT.

A few counts support this clone. The rearrangement joins TRBV11-2 to TRBJ2-7; D is tentatively TRBD1 or TRBD2 (7 bases each). CDR3 length: 15 residues. V gave up 5 bases and J gave up 4 bases, with 18 bases separating them. Germline CDR1 SGHAT, CDR2 FQNNGV. For the CDR3, the DNA is TGTGCCAGCAGCCCAGGGGGGGGATCCCCTTACGAGCAGTACTTC. It yields the protein CASSPGGGSPYEQYF. Using reference TRBV11-2 and TRBJ2-7 for the parts outside the CDR3, the full variable domain is EAGVAQSPRYKIIEKRQSVAFWCNPISGHATLYWYQQILGQGPKLLIQFQNNGVVDDSQLPKDRFSAERLKGVDSTLKIQPAKLEDSAVYLCASSPGGGSPYEQYFGPGTRLTVT.

About this clone: Additional DNA sequences in this sample encode the identical CDR3. CDR3 nucleotides: TGTGCCAGCTCACCACGGGAAGATGGCTACACCTTC. Translating it yields CASSPREDGYTF. The chain is built from TRBV18 and TRBJ1-2, with D hard to call. CDR3 length equals 12 residues. Germline CDR1 and CDR2: KGHSH and LQKENI. V was shortened by 1 base and J by 6 bases, with 6 bases between the two germline ends. The full variable domain, its missing parts supplied by reference TRBV18 and TRBJ1-2, is NAGVMQNPRHLVRRRGQEARLRCSPMKGHSHVYWYRQLPEEGLKFMVYLQKENIIDESGMPKERFSAEFPKEGPSILRIQQVVRGDSAAYFCASSPREDGYTFGSGTRLTVV.

The chain has TRBV5-1 and TRBJ2-5, with 9 bases identical to TRBD2. The length of the CDR3 is 14 residues. CDR1 is SGHRS and CDR2 is YFSETQ in the germline V gene. V trimming: 4 bases; J trimming: 4 bases; junction bases outside the gene matches: 5. The CDR3 protein is CASSPGLARETQYF. In DNA form, the CDR3 reads TGCGCCAGCAGCCCGGGACTAGCTAGAGAGACCCAGTACTTC.

J is TRBJ2-7 and V is TRBV28, with D perhaps matching TRBD2 (6 bases). The V end was cut by 8 bases, the J end by 6 bases, with 20 bases between. The CDR3 has 14 residues. Germline V gene sequence: CDR1 MDHEN, CDR2 SYDVKM. CDR3 protein: CASASRVGGREQYF. As DNA, the CDR3 is TGTGCCAGCGCTTCCCGGGTCGGGGGTCGCGAGCAGTACTTC.

The chain has TRBV4-3 and TRBJ2-4; D possibly matches TRBD1 or TRBD2 (5 bases each). This CDR3 spans 17 amino acids. In germline, CDR1 is LGHNA, CDR2 YSLEER. Trimming left V 1 base short and J 1 base short, with 14 bases between. The CDR3 coding sequence is TGCGCCAGCAGCCAAGGGGGGTCACCAAGGGCCAAAAACATTCAGTACTTC. Translated: CASSQGGSPRAKNIQYF.

This rearrangement joins TRBV11-3 to TRBJ2-1; the D is unclear. The CDR3 contains 19 residues. Between the trimmed V and J ends, which lost 6 bases and 1 base, there was a span of 25 bases. Germline CDR1 reads SGHNT; CDR2 reads YENEEA. The CDR3 loop reads CASSLSLPFSGQSYNEQFF. The CDR3 DNA reads TGTGCCAGCAGTTTATCGCTACCATTTTCCGGGCAGTCCTACAATGAGCAGTTCTTC.

V usage is TRBV7-9 and J usage is TRBJ1-1; D not resolved. From germline, CDR1 is SEHNR and CDR2 FQNEAQ (reference sequence). This CDR3 is 14 amino acids long. Trimming left V 5 bases short and J 2 bases short, with 12 bases between. CDR3 loop: CASSPPPTNTEAFF. Written as DNA, the CDR3 is TGTGCCAGCAGCCCGCCTCCGACCAACACTGAAGCTTTCTTT.

V gene TRBV29-1 combines with J gene TRBJ1-2; the D gene is possibly TRBD1 (6 bases). Germline CDR1 reads SQVTM; CDR2 reads ANQGSEA. Trimming took off 2 bases at V and 2 bases at J, with 15 bases between the two ends. This CDR3 is built from 15 residues. This chain's CDR3 is CSVESLGTLNYGYTF. CDR3 nucleotides: TGCAGCGTTGAATCCCTCGGGACACTCAACTATGGCTACACCTTC.

The V call is TRBV28, the J call TRBJ1-5, with D possibly matching TRBD1 (6 bases). CDR3 length equals 15 residues. V was pared by 2 bases and J by 3 bases, with 11 bases between. Germline V gene lookup returns CDR1 MDHEN and CDR2 SYDVKM. The CDR3 sequence is CASSLTGAYNQPQHF. The CDR3 DNA follows: TGTGCCAGCAGTTTAACGGGGGCTTACAATCAGCCCCAGCATTTT. The full variable domain, its missing parts supplied by reference TRBV28 and TRBJ1-5, is DVKVTQSSRYLVKRTGEKVFLECVQDMDHENMFWYRQDPGLGLRLIYFSYDVKMKEKGDIPEGYSVSREKKERFSLILESASTNQTSMYLCASSLTGAYNQPQHFGDGTRLSIL.

The chain is built from TRBV7-9 and TRBJ2-1; D call uncertain. In germline, CDR1 is SEHNR, CDR2 FQNEAQ (reference sequence). The V and J ends lost 3 bases and 3 bases respectively, with 9 bases between them. The CDR3 sequence is 14 residues long. The CDR3: CASSFGPVYNEQFF. CDR3 in DNA: TGTGCCAGCAGCTTCGGACCGGTCTACAATGAGCAGTTCTTC. Full variable domain (outside the CDR3, taken from reference TRBV7-9 and TRBJ2-1): DTGVSQNPRHKITKRGQNVTFRCDPISEHNRLYWYRQTLGQGPEFLTYFQNEAQLEKSRLLSDRFSAERPKGSFSTLEIQRTEQGDSAMYLCASSFGPVYNEQFFGPGTRLTVL.

The chain couples TRBV5-1 to TRBJ1-2; 11 bases agree with TRBD1. CDR1 and CDR2 from the germline V gene are SGHRS and YFSETQ. The V segment lost 6 bases and the J segment 6 bases; nucleotides outside the gene matches: 7. The CDR3 totals 14 residues. The CDR3 nucleotides read TGCGCCAGCAACCCGGGACAGGGGGACCATGGCTACACCTTC. Protein product: CASNPGQGDHGYTF. The whole variable domain, remainder taken from reference TRBV5-1 and TRBJ1-2, is KAGVTQTPRYLIKTRGQQVTLSCSPISGHRSVSWYQQTPGQGLQFLFEYFSETQRNKGNFPGRFSGRQFSNSRSEMNVSTLELGDSALYLCASNPGQGDHGYTFGSGTRLTVV.

The chain couples TRBV9 to TRBJ2-1, with TRBD2 matching 10 bases. CDR1 SGDLS and CDR2 YYNGEE come from the germline V gene. The length of the CDR3 is 17 residues. Trimming took 3 bases from V and 7 from J; bases not matched to a gene: 13. CDR3 loop: CASSAPSASGRRNEQFF. DNA of the CDR3: TGTGCCAGCAGCGCCCCCTCTGCTAGCGGGAGAAGGAATGAGCAGTTCTTC.